This T cell receptor beta chain was recovered during a study of T cells in women clearing cervical HPV infection. Looking at the study overall: Controls were women whose single incident HPV16 infection cleared within 12 months without precancer or cancer. For cases, blood was sampled a median approximately 150 days after lesion detection, interquartile range roughly 80 to 200 days. Notes on the study in general: Associations may precede or follow infection; HPV-specific or memory T cells were not isolated.

Sequencing was performed with immunoSEQ multiplex PCR; in TCRdb, only in-frame clones are kept and a portion is missing. The listing contains roughly 42,000 clones. The CDR3 covers 11 residues. Germline V gene data show CDR1 as GTSNPN and CDR2 as SVGIG (reference sequence). V was clipped by 2 bases and J by 8 bases, with 7 bases between them. A remark on this clone: The antigen remains undetermined. The read falls 3 residues short of the CDR3 end, and the missing part is taken from the germline J gene.

This receptor was obtained from a woman between 18 and 75 years old with a cervical HPV16 infection that either progressed to CIN3+ or cleared (not recorded which). Sequencing used blood buffy coat. The chain is built from TRBV30 and TRBJ2-1, with D maybe TRBD2 (6 bases). The sequenced CDR3 bases are TGTGCCTGGAGTACGGGGGATGAG. As protein: CAWSTGDE. The full CDR3 is CAWSTGDEQFF.